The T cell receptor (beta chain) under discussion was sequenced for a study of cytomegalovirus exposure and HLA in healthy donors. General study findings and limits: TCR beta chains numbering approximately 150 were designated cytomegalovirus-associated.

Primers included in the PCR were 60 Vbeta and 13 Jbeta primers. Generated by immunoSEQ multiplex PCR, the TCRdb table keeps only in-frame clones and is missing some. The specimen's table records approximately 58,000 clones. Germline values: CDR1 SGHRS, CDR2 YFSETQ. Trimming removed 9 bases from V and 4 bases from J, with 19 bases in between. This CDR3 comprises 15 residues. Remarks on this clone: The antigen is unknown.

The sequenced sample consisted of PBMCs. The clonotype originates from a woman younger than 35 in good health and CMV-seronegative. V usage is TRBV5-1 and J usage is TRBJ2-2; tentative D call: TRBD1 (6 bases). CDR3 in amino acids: CATTPSSGVTGELFF. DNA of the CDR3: TGCGCCACCACCCCCTCCTCAGGGGTCACCGGGGAGCTGTTTTTT.